The 22 T cell receptor beta chains in this list originate from one sample, sequenced in a study of OX40 agonist ivuxolimab in advanced cancers. Repertoires were generated with immunoSEQ multiplex PCR, while TCRdb's copy carries only in-frame clones and drops some. Found here are 90,000 to 130,000 clones, around 93% of them singletons; the top ten hold over 0.6%. The sample consisted of CD4+ or CD8+ T cells sorted from blood, taken in a trial of the OX40 agonist ivuxolimab. Receptors originate from an adult with an advanced solid tumor such as melanoma, head and neck, liver or kidney cancer.

On this clone: One junction end does not reproduce the germline sequence, and a read error may be involved. The chain links TRBV7-7 to TRBJ2-3; TRBD1 matches 7 bases. CDR3 length: 12 residues. CDR1 and CDR2 from the germline V gene are SSHAT and FNYEAQ (reference sequence). For the CDR3, the DNA is TGTGCTAGCAGCCAGGGGGCAGATACGCAGTATTTT. It translates to CASSQGADTQYF.

The chain couples TRBV5-6 to TRBJ1-5; D is unclear. Trimming removed 0 bases at V and 7 bases at J, with 5 bases between. The CDR3 has 12 amino acids. Germline CDR1 reads SGHDT; CDR2 reads YYEEEE. CDR3 sequence reads: CASSLVDQPQHF. In nucleotides, the CDR3 is TGTGCCAGCAGCTTGGTAGACCAGCCCCAGCATTTT. The full variable domain, with the rest looked up from reference TRBV5-6 and TRBJ1-5, is DAGVTQSPTHLIKTRGQQVTLRCSPKSGHDTVSWYQQALGQGPQFIFQYYEEEERQRGNFPDRFSGHQFPNYSSELNVNALLLGDSALYLCASSLVDQPQHFGDGTRLSIL.

The chain employs TRBV19 and TRBJ2-3; 10 bases are shared with TRBD1. Germline values: CDR1 LNHDA, CDR2 SQIVND (reference sequence). The V gene end was trimmed by 5 bases and the J gene end by 3 bases; junction bases not matched to a gene: 8. This CDR3 has 16 residues. The CDR3 coding sequence is TGTGCCAGTAGTTCAGGCCGACAGGGGGCGACAGATACGCAGTATTTT. This encodes CASSSGRQGATDTQYF.

The rearrangement joins TRBV19 to TRBJ1-1, with TRBD1 as a possible D gene (5 bases). The CDR3 extends over 15 amino acids. Per the germline V gene, CDR1 is LNHDA and CDR2 is SQIVND (reference sequence). Between the trimmed V and J ends, which lost 9 bases and 1 base, there was a span of 18 bases. The CDR3 DNA follows: TGTGCCAGCCAAGCGGGGCCGGGAAAGAACACTGAAGCTTTCTTT. It translates to CASQAGPGKNTEAFF.

The chain is built from TRBV5-1 and TRBJ2-5; 8 bases match TRBD2. Germline assignment: CDR1 SGHRS and CDR2 YFSETQ. The CDR3 loop spans 15 amino acids. V was pared by 1 base and J by 5 bases, with 7 bases of the junction left unmatched. The DNA of the CDR3 is TGCGCCAGCAGCTTGAGTCGGGGGGGCCTTGAGACCCAGTACTTC. Translating gives CASSLSRGGLETQYF.

The CDR3 loop reads CASTTDSYEQYF. The CDR3 bases are TGTGCCAGCACTACGGACAGCTACGAGCAGTACTTC. V and J are TRBV18 and TRBJ2-7; D may be TRBD1 (6 bases). This CDR3 region has 12 residues. Germline loops: CDR1 KGHSH, CDR2 LQKENI. V lost 8 bases and J lost 3, with 11 bases in between.

This clone was counted once. The chain combines TRBV5-1 with TRBJ2-1, with no clear D. This CDR3 comprises 16 residues. V was trimmed by 0 bases and J by 15 bases, leaving 25 bases between them. Germline V gives CDR1 SGHRS, CDR2 YFSETQ. The CDR3, as DNA: TGCGCCAGCAGCTTGGCCAGTTCTGTCCCACTCCCAAGGTGGTTCTTC. Translated: CASSLASSVPLPRWFF.

The V and J genes are TRBV11-3 and TRBJ2-5; a weak D match, TRBD1 (7 bases). There are 18 residues in the CDR3. Trimming removed 7 bases from V and 4 bases from J, with 28 bases in between. Germline loops: CDR1 SGHNT, CDR2 YENEEA. The CDR3 spells CASTKRQGGFVIGETQYF. CDR3 coding DNA: TGTGCCAGCACCAAAAGACAGGGAGGTTTTGTGATCGGAGAGACCCAGTACTTC. Together with reference TRBV11-3 and TRBJ2-5, the CDR3 gives the full variable domain: EAGVVQSPRYKIIEKKQPVAFWCNPISGHNTLYWYLQNLGQGPELLIRYENEEAVDDSQLPKDRFSAERLKGVDSTLKIQPAELGDSAVYLCASTKRQGGFVIGETQYFGPGTRLLVL.

The rearrangement links TRBV6-5 to TRBJ2-5, with no clear D. V gave up 6 bases and J gave up 3 bases, with 17 bases separating them. From germline, CDR1 is MNHEY and CDR2 SVGAGI. The CDR3 consists of 15 residues. The CDR3 nucleotides read TGTGCCAGCAGGAGGACCGGGTTATCTGAAGAGACCCAGTACTTC. This translates into CASRRTGLSEETQYF.

The V and J genes are TRBV6-5 and TRBJ2-7; TRBD2 agrees at 11 bases. The V gene's germline CDR1 is MNHEY and CDR2 SVGAGI. Trimming cost V 10 bases and J 13 bases; bases outside gene matches: 15. The CDR3 totals 13 residues. The CDR3 nucleotides are TGTGCCACGACCTCCCCTAGCGGGAGGTTCTATTACTTC. It specifies CATTSPSGRFYYF.

This rearrangement joins TRBV5-1 to TRBJ1-1; maybe TRBD1 (6 bases). The V gene lost 0 bases and the J gene lost 0 bases, with 9 bases spanning the gap. Per the germline V gene, CDR1 is SGHRS and CDR2 is YFSETQ. The CDR3 is made up of 15 amino acids. The CDR3 loop is CASSLAQGLNTEAFF. The CDR3, as DNA: TGCGCCAGCAGCTTGGCACAGGGTTTGAACACTGAAGCTTTCTTT.

This clone was detected only once. The CDR3 region has the DNA TGTGCCAGCAGCAAGAGGGCGGCTAGCGGGAGCACAGATACGCAGTATTTT. As protein: CASSKRAASGSTDTQYF. The genes are TRBV11-2 and TRBJ2-3, with TRBD2 matching over 8 bases. Germline CDR1 is SGHAT and CDR2 is FQNNGV. Trimming cost V 5 bases and J 0 bases; bases outside gene matches: 10. This CDR3 spans 17 amino acids.

The chain carries TRBV11-1 and TRBJ1-5, with D unclear. This CDR3 comprises 13 residues. V was pared by 5 bases and J by 5 bases, with 10 bases between. The V gene's germline CDR1 is SGHAT and CDR2 FQDESV (reference sequence). CDR3 amino acids: CASSPSPHQPQHF. In nucleotides, the CDR3 is TGTGCCAGCAGCCCTAGTCCCCATCAGCCCCAGCATTTT.

This clone occurred a few times. The chain joins TRBV5-1 to TRBJ2-7; possible D gene TRBD2, 6 bases. The CDR3 runs 15 residues. Germline V gene sequence: CDR1 SGHRS, CDR2 YFSETQ. V lost 4 bases to trimming and J lost 3 bases, with 17 bases between them. The CDR3 loop reads CASSPQTSGVYEQYF. Here the CDR3 DNA reads TGCGCCAGCAGCCCGCAGACCTCGGGGGTCTACGAGCAGTACTTC.

The chain is built from TRBV10-3 and TRBJ2-5, with TRBD2 matching 9 bases. CDR1 and CDR2 (germline): ENHRY, SYGVKD. The CDR3 has 15 amino acids. The junction had 7 bases not matched to a gene; V was cut back by 6 bases and J by 2 bases. The CDR3 reads CAISPFSGGQETQYF. CDR3 sequence (DNA): TGTGCCATCAGCCCATTTAGCGGGGGTCAAGAGACCCAGTACTTC.

The rearrangement links TRBV10-2 to TRBJ2-7, with 11 bases fitting TRBD2. This CDR3 contains 15 residues. Trimming took 7 bases from V and 0 from J; bases not matched to a gene: 5. The V gene's germline CDR1 is WSHSY and CDR2 SAAADI. Here the CDR3 DNA reads TGCGCCAGCACAGGGACTAGCGGCCTCTCCTACGAGCAGTACTTC. Protein product: CASTGTSGLSYEQYF.

V gene TRBV6-5 combines with J gene TRBJ2-3; 8 bases fit TRBD2. Losses at the gene ends were 2 bases for V and 4 bases for J; bases not matched to a gene: 8. CDR1 and CDR2 (germline): MNHEY, SVGAGI. The CDR3 is 16 residues long. The CDR3 region has the DNA TGTGCCAGCAGTTACGTGAGCGGGGGCGGGCCAGATACGCAGTATTTT. It codes for CASSYVSGGGPDTQYF.

V usage is TRBV5-1 and J usage is TRBJ2-3; the match to TRBD2 covers 7 bases. Germline V gives CDR1 SGHRS, CDR2 YFSETQ. The ends lost 7 bases at V and 3 bases at J; junction bases unmatched: 8. The CDR3 is 14 residues long. The DNA for the CDR3 is TGCGCCAGCTGGTACGGCGGGGGAACAGATACGCAGTATTTT. The encoded protein is CASWYGGGTDTQYF.

This clone came up once. The chain uses TRBV4-1 and TRBJ1-2; no definite D call. CDR3 length: 16 residues. The V end was cut by 0 bases, the J end by 8 bases, with 19 bases between. Looked up from germline, CDR1 is MGHRA and CDR2 is YSYEKL. The CDR3, as DNA: TGCGCCAGCAGCCAAGAACGGTGGGCCGCTATGGGAGGCTACACCTTC. Translation: CASSQERWAAMGGYTF.

This clone was seen only once. This chain links TRBV6-1 with TRBJ2-1; 10 bases match TRBD2. With V trimmed by 10 bases and J by 3 bases, 6 bases remained unmatched. The CDR3 has 14 residues. Germline CDR1 reads MNHNS; CDR2 reads SASEGT. CDR3 sequence (DNA): TGTGCCATCGATGGGACTAGCGACTACAATGAGCAGTTCTTC. Amino acids: CAIDGTSDYNEQFF.

This chain joins TRBV7-9 and TRBJ2-7; 8 bases map to TRBD1. The CDR3 covers 17 residues. Germline V gene data show CDR1 as SEHNR and CDR2 as FQNEAQ (reference sequence). V lost 0 bases, J lost 5 bases, and 12 bases stayed unmatched. The CDR3 DNA reads TGTGCCAGCAGCTTAGCGCTCCGGGACAGGATCGGTGACGAGCAGTACTTC. Protein sequence: CASSLALRDRIGDEQYF.

This sequence joins TRBV27 and TRBJ2-7; 10 positions agree with TRBD2. V was pared by 5 bases and J by 6 bases, with 13 bases of the junction left unmatched. Looked up from germline, CDR1 is MNHEY and CDR2 is SMNVEV (reference sequence). The CDR3 is made up of 16 amino acids. The CDR3 DNA reads TGTGCCAGCAGTAGCGGGACTGAGCGGGGGGGAGGCGAGCAGTACTTC. As protein: CASSSGTERGGGEQYF.